These T cell receptor beta chains were read from a single sample in a study of T cell responses to AZD1222 COVID-19 vaccine. Using immunoSEQ multiplex PCR, the repertoire was profiled, and TCRdb retains in-frame clones only, with some absent. The sample includes about 160,000 clones, 75% to 90% seen only once; the top ten take approximately 6.9%. The sample consisted of peripheral blood, taken on day 0 of AZD1222 vaccination. These receptor sequences come from an adult in good health. The CDR3 runs from the conserved cysteine through the conserved F or W. Fields, in order: D gene, V gene, J gene, clone size, CDR3 protein, CDR3 DNA. A D gene is named only where the DNA matches it firmly. Some rows have no size entry. The others give once, few or many, or a class for an expanded clone.

.	TRBV27	TRBJ2-2	.	CASSPRGGELFF	TGTGCCAGCAGCCCCCGGGGAGGGGAGCTGTTTTTT
.	TRBV6-1	TRBJ2-5	.	CASSERGEGRTQYF	TGTGCCAGCAGTGAAAGAGGGGAAGGGCGGACCCAGTACTTC
TRBD2	TRBV7-3	TRBJ2-2	.	CASSSHTGLTSGELFF	TGTGCCAGCAGCTCACACACGGGACTAACATCCGGGGAGCTGTTTTTT
.	TRBV7-9	TRBJ2-1	.	CASSPGSVDEQFF	TGTGCCAGCAGCCCGGGGTCTGTCGATGAGCAGTTCTTC
.	TRBV4-1	TRBJ1-3	.	CASSQESWHSGNTIYF	TGCGCCAGCAGCCAAGAAAGTTGGCACTCTGGAAACACCATATATTTT
.	TRBV11-2	TRBJ1-4	.	CASSIRIPAGNEKLFF	TGTGCCAGCAGCATCAGAATTCCGGCGGGTAATGAAAAACTGTTTTTT
.	TRBV27	TRBJ1-2	.	CASTPRGGGYGYTF	TGTGCCAGCACCCCCCGAGGGGGTGGCTATGGCTACACCTTC
.	TRBV7-8	TRBJ1-4	.	CASSFNFGRRFRNEKLFF	TGTGCCAGCAGCTTTAATTTTGGGCGTAGATTCCGAAATGAAAAACTGTTTTTT
TRBD2	TRBV5-4	TRBJ2-5	.	CASSSTSGGLDGETQYF	TGTGCCAGCAGCTCGACTAGCGGGGGGCTGGATGGTGAGACCCAGTACTTC
.	TRBV2	TRBJ2-2	.	CASSRGNTGELFF	TGTGCCAGCAGTAGGGGTAACACCGGGGAGCTGTTTTTT
TRBD1	TRBV5-6	TRBJ1-4	.	CASSETGNEKLFF	TGTGCCAGCAGTGAGACAGGGAATGAAAAACTGTTTTTT
.	TRBV19	TRBJ1-1	.	CASRTGGSNTEAFF	TGTGCCAGTAGGACGGGGGGATCGAACACTGAAGCTTTCTTT
.	TRBV5-1	TRBJ1-3	few	CASSLGPADSGNTIYF	TGCGCCAGCAGCTTGGGACCAGCCGACTCTGGAAACACCATATATTTT
.	TRBV19	TRBJ2-4	.	CASSLAQGVQNIQYF	TGTGCCAGTAGTCTTGCCCAGGGAGTCCAAAACATTCAGTACTTC
.	TRBV15	TRBJ1-4	once	CATRRSSSNEKLFF	TGTGCCACCAGGAGGAGCAGCTCAAATGAAAAACTGTTTTTT
.	TRBV12-3/TRBV12-4	TRBJ1-2	.	CASSIAGDGYTF	TGTGCCAGCAGCATAGCAGGGGATGGCTACACCTTC
.	TRBV4-2	TRBJ2-7	.	CASSQEFAAKSSYEQYF	TGTGCCAGCAGCCAAGAGTTCGCGGCGAAAAGCTCCTACGAGCAGTACTTC
TRBD1	TRBV11-3	TRBJ2-2	.	CASSNRGPPTGELFF	TGTGCCAGCAGCAACAGGGGGCCGCCCACCGGGGAGCTGTTTTTT
.	TRBV27	TRBJ1-2	few	CATSGRNYGYTF	TGTGCTACCAGTGGGAGAAACTATGGCTACACCTTC
TRBD2	TRBV10-2	TRBJ2-5	.	CASSKRASGGETQYF	TGCGCCAGCAGTAAAAGGGCTAGCGGGGGGGAGACCCAGTACTTC
.	TRBV25-1	TRBJ1-2	.	CASYPAGGARYGYTF	TGTGCCAGCTACCCTGCGGGGGGGGCCAGGTATGGCTACACCTTC
.	TRBV7-2	TRBJ1-4	.	CASSFMQGATNEKLFF	TGTGCCAGCAGCTTCATGCAGGGAGCAACTAATGAAAAACTGTTTTTT
.	TRBV10-3	TRBJ2-3	.	CAISGASTDTQYF	TGTGCCATCTCGGGGGCGAGCACAGATACGCAGTATTTT
.	TRBV11-1	TRBJ2-7	.	CASSLGGNTYEQYF	TGTGCCAGCAGCTTAGGGGGCAACACCTACGAGCAGTACTTC
.	TRBV9	TRBJ2-3	.	CASSVKGRTDTQYF	TGTGCCAGCAGCGTAAAGGGCCGCACAGATACGCAGTATTTT
.	TRBV6-4	TRBJ2-5	.	CASSEFFGETQYF	TGTGCCAGCAGTGAGTTCTTTGGGGAGACCCAGTACTTC
.	TRBV4-1	TRBJ1-1	.	CASSQWAVNTEAFF	TGCGCCAGCAGCCAATGGGCCGTGAACACTGAAGCTTTCTTT
.	TRBV2	TRBJ1-3	.	CASSEQRVWGLGNTIYF	TGTGCCAGCAGTGAACAGCGTGTCTGGGGGCTTGGAAACACCATATATTTT
.	TRBV6-1	TRBJ1-5	.	CASSDRGRLSNQPQHF	TGTGCCAGCAGTGACAGGGGCCGTCTTAGCAATCAGCCCCAGCATTTT
.	TRBV9	TRBJ1-6	.	CASSVGGSSYNSPLHF	TGTGCCAGCAGCGTAGGAGGGAGCTCCTATAATTCACCCCTCCACTTT
.	TRBV5-1	TRBJ1-1	once	CASKAGERTEAFF	TGCGCCAGCAAGGCGGGTGAGAGGACTGAAGCTTTCTTT
.	TRBV27	TRBJ1-4	few	CASSLTGRDEKLFF	TGTGCCAGCAGTCTAACAGGGCGGGATGAAAAACTGTTTTTT
.	TRBV12-5	TRBJ1-1	once	CASGPVGALTEAFF	TGTGCTAGTGGCCCGGTGGGGGCGCTCACTGAAGCTTTCTTT
TRBD2	TRBV27	TRBJ2-1	few	CATTGVAGGDNEQFF	TGTGCCACCACGGGGGTAGCGGGGGGGGACAATGAGCAGTTCTTC
TRBD2	TRBV27	TRBJ2-7	.	CASRIPGLAGGPYEQYF	TGTGCCAGCAGGATACCGGGACTAGCGGGGGGGCCTTACGAGCAGTACTTC
TRBD1	TRBV10-3	TRBJ2-1	once	CAISEIQGGVGGEQFF	TGTGCCATCAGCGAAATACAGGGGGGCGTTGGTGGTGAGCAGTTCTTC